One and the same sample provided the 8 T cell receptor beta chains below, sequenced in a study of response to subunit inactivated influenza vaccine. MiXCR, run by TCRdb on the RT-PCR reads, gives a single entry per CDR3 protein. The repertoire holds approximately 230,000 distinct CDR3 sequences, 12% seen once, with 7.8% in the top ten. The sample in question was non-naive T cells sorted from PBMCs, obtained around 14 days before vaccination. The receptor source for this set is a man in his fifties who received an inactivated influenza vaccine.

This chain links TRBV20-1 with TRBJ1-1, with TRBD1 matching 8 bases. The CDR3 sequence is 16 residues long. From germline, CDR1 is DFQATT and CDR2 SNEGSKA (reference sequence). The V segment lost 2 bases and the J segment 2 bases; nucleotides outside the gene matches: 10. The CDR3 region has the DNA TGCAGTGCTAGACCTAAATACAGGGGGACAAACACTGAAGCTTTCTTT. Translating it yields CSARPKYRGTNTEAFF.

This clonotype was seen many times. The chain is built from TRBV10-2 and TRBJ2-7; D might be TRBD2 (6 bases). V lost 4 bases to trimming and J lost 3 bases, with 16 bases between them. Germline V gene lookup returns CDR1 WSHSY and CDR2 SAAADI. The CDR3 sequence is 15 residues long. This CDR3 is CASSVHGGAVYEQYF. As DNA, the CDR3 is TGCGCCAGCAGTGTGCACGGGGGAGCGGTCTACGAGCAGTACTTC.

This clonotype has ten or more counts. The rearrangement joins TRBV29-1 to TRBJ2-5; TRBD1 might be the D (5 bases). The CDR3 runs 11 residues. Germline assignment: CDR1 SQVTM and CDR2 ANQGSEA. V gave up 3 bases and J gave up 5 bases, with 7 bases separating them. Here the CDR3 DNA reads TGCAGCGTTGAGCCAGGGGAGACCCAGTACTTC. Its translation is CSVEPGETQYF.

This clonotype was seen repeatedly, ten times or more. At one end, the junction sequence differs from germline, possibly due to a read error. This chain links TRBV27 with TRBJ2-1; 9 nucleotides line up with TRBD2. Per germline, CDR1 MNHEY and CDR2 SMNVEV (reference sequence). The CDR3 contains 15 residues. CDR3 in DNA: TGTGCCAGCAGTTACCGTAGCGGGAGATACAGTGAGCAGTTCTTC. Protein sequence: CASSYRSGRYSEQFF.

This clonotype was seen at least ten times. The chain recombines TRBV10-2 with TRBJ1-4; 9 positions agree with TRBD1. Germline V gene data show CDR1 as WSHSY and CDR2 as SAAADI. Unmatched junction bases numbered 7, after V lost 10 bases and J lost 7 bases. This CDR3 comprises 13 residues. The CDR3 loop is CATRQGDGEKLFF. CDR3 bases: TGCGCCACCAGACAGGGGGACGGTGAAAAACTGTTTTTT.

This clonotype came up a few times. The rearrangement joins TRBV7-9 to TRBJ2-5; D not resolved. Germline V lookup: CDR1 SEHNR, CDR2 FQNEAQ (reference sequence). The CDR3 length is 14 residues. Trimming pared 7 bases from V and 2 bases from J, leaving 14 bases between. CDR3 region: CASTSRISQETQYF. The CDR3 DNA is TGTGCCAGCACTTCCCGGATCTCACAAGAGACCCAGTACTTC.

This clonotype was seen many times. Here the CDR3 DNA reads TGCGCCAGCAGCACACAGGGGGCTGTGTCCTACGAGCAGTACTTC. It translates to CASSTQGAVSYEQYF. The rearrangement links TRBV5-1 to TRBJ2-7; TRBD1 aligns across 9 bases. Germline lookup yields CDR1 SGHRS and CDR2 YFSETQ. J lost 1 base, V lost 4 bases, and 6 bases had no gene match. The CDR3 totals 15 residues.

In regard to this clonotype: A much larger clone differs by one base, so this may be a read error. The chain links TRBV7-9 to TRBJ2-1, with D possibly matching TRBD2 (5 bases). CDR1 is SEHNR, CDR2 FQNEAQ, per germline (reference sequence). The length of the CDR3 is 15 residues. The CDR3 bases are TGTGCCATCAGCTTAGCTAGCTTGGCCACTGATGAGCAGTTCTTC. Amino acids: CAISLASLATDEQFF.